The rows below give T cell receptor beta chains drawn from one sample of a study of PD-1 blockade in classical Hodgkin lymphoma. Sequencing used immunoSEQ multiplex PCR; TCRdb keeps in-frame clones, though not all of them. The sample shows some 15,000 clones, around four fifths of them seen only once. The sample in question was peripheral blood mononuclear cells (PBMCs), obtained before the second cycle of nivolumab. These receptors originate from a human donor with classical Hodgkin lymphoma. Each CDR3 is given with its conserved first and last residue. D genes are given only for firm matches. Clone size is shown for a subset of rows, as once, few, many or a class of expanded clone.

clone_size	d_call	j_call	v_call	cdr3_aa	cdr3_nt
.	.	TRBJ2-1	TRBV6-1	CASRERRVSEQFF	TGTGCCAGCAGGGAGAGGAGGGTGAGTGAGCAGTTCTTC
.	.	TRBJ2-7	TRBV9	CASSVGGLNSYEQYF	TGTGCCAGCAGCGTAGGGGGGCTAAATTCCTACGAGCAGTACTTC
.	.	TRBJ1-3	TRBV23-1	CASSPVSNTIYF	TGCGCCAGCAGTCCTGTCTCCAACACCATATATTTT
few	.	TRBJ1-1	TRBV28	CASSLVHTEAFF	TGTGCCAGCAGTTTGGTCCACACTGAAGCTTTCTTT
.	.	TRBJ2-7	TRBV13	CASSLNPYEQYF	TGTGCCAGCAGCTTGAATCCCTACGAGCAGTACTTC
.	.	TRBJ2-7	TRBV6-1	CASIGHLSYEQYF	TGTGCCAGCATTGGCCACCTCTCCTACGAGCAGTACTTC
.	.	TRBJ1-1	TRBV2	CASGAENTEAFF	TGTGCCAGCGGAGCCGAGAACACTGAAGCTTTCTTT
.	TRBD1	TRBJ2-5	TRBV5-4	CASSSPGQVETQYF	TGTGCCAGCAGCTCTCCGGGACAGGTGGAGACCCAGTACTTC
.	TRBD2	TRBJ2-1	TRBV10-3	CAITGTGLHLHEQFF	TGTGCCATCACCGGGACGGGACTACACCTCCATGAGCAGTTCTTC
.	.	TRBJ2-3	TRBV7-2	CASSEGLMGRTQYF	TGTGCCAGCAGCGAAGGTCTTATGGGCAGGACGCAGTATTTT
.	.	TRBJ1-1	TRBV29-1	CSAEEGFTEAFF	TGCAGCGCCGAGGAGGGATTCACTGAAGCTTTCTTT
once	.	TRBJ2-1	TRBV6-4	CASIWRSYNEQFF	TGTGCCAGCATTTGGCGGAGCTACAATGAGCAGTTCTTC
.	TRBD1	TRBJ2-7	TRBV5-6	CASSRDRGGHEQYF	TGTGCCAGCAGCCGGGACAGGGGAGGCCACGAGCAGTACTTC
.	.	TRBJ2-5	TRBV7-3	CASSLSGGIYQETQYF	TGTGCCAGCAGCTTAAGTGGGGGGATCTACCAAGAGACCCAGTACTTC
.	.	TRBJ2-7	TRBV4-2	CASSQELSQELYEQYF	TGTGCCAGCAGCCAAGAGCTCAGTCAGGAGCTCTACGAGCAGTACTTC
.	TRBD1	TRBJ1-5	TRBV6-4	CASSDDRESNQPQHF	TGTGCCAGCAGTGACGACAGGGAGAGCAATCAGCCCCAGCATTTT
.	.	TRBJ2-3	TRBV12-5	CASALLGLTDTQYF	TGTGCTAGTGCCCTCCTAGGCCTCACAGATACGCAGTATTTT